This T cell receptor (beta chain) was documented in a study of CD4 T cells in relation to SARS-CoV-2 and coronaviruses. Notes on the study in general: Pre-pandemic and post-infection samples never came from the same donor. Crossreactivity was assessed only for spike protein, not other viral proteins.

The germline V and J ends were trimmed by 1 base and 1 base, with 10 bases remaining between them. In germline, CDR1 is SGHTA, CDR2 FQGNSA. The CDR3 contains 15 residues. Before the COVID-19 pandemic, during about 2011-2019, CD4+ T cells were taken from unexposed donors. Naive and memory CD4+ T cells were separated from cryopreserved PBMCs. Turning to this clone: The antigen is undetermined.

Deep TCR-beta sequencing used DNA from uncultured naive and memory CD4+ T cells. TCRdb's copy holds only in-frame clones and misses some; the assay was immunoSEQ multiplex PCR. The data show about 55,000 clones, just over 85% seen once. The TCR originated in a human donor in good health. The sample was memory CD4+ T cells from PBMCs. The chain joins TRBV7-2 to TRBJ1-1; no clear D. The CDR3 spells CASSLVGKPNTEAFF. CDR3 in DNA: TGTGCCAGCAGCTTAGTAGGGAAACCGAACACTGAAGCTTTCTTT.